These T cell receptor beta chains were read from a single sample in a study of cytomegalovirus exposure and HLA in healthy donors. The data were produced by immunoSEQ multiplex PCR, yet TCRdb's version contains in-frame clones alone and is incomplete. The sample has over 150,000 clones, around 79% seen once; the top ten hold 1.2% to 1.5%. The sample consisted of PBMCs. The receptors originated from a young man in good health and CMV-seronegative. Each CDR3 is given with its conserved first and last residue. A D gene is named only where the DNA matches it firmly. Part of the rows lack a size; the others show once, few, many or a class for expanded clones.

clone size: NA
V gene: TRBV5-4
D gene: TRBD2
J gene: TRBJ2-7
CDR3 protein: CASSSLLAGGYTYEQYF
CDR3 DNA: TGTGCCAGCAGCTCCCTACTAGCGGGAGGATATACCTACGAGCAGTACTTC

clone size: NA
V gene: TRBV7-9
D gene: TRBD1
J gene: TRBJ2-5
CDR3 protein: CASSARQGQETQYF
CDR3 DNA: TGTGCCAGCAGCGCCCGACAGGGCCAAGAGACCCAGTACTTC

clone size: few
V gene: TRBV10-3
D gene: NA
J gene: TRBJ2-1
CDR3 protein: CAISESVWSSYNEQFF
CDR3 DNA: TGTGCCATCAGTGAGTCGGTCTGGAGCTCCTACAATGAGCAGTTCTTC

clone size: NA
V gene: TRBV6-5
D gene: NA
J gene: TRBJ2-7
CDR3 protein: CASTQTGGERYF
CDR3 DNA: TGTGCCAGCACCCAAACCGGCGGGGAGCGGTACTTC

clone size: NA
V gene: TRBV19
D gene: NA
J gene: TRBJ2-7
CDR3 protein: CASSVEPGASYEQYF
CDR3 DNA: TGTGCCAGTAGTGTCGAACCGGGTGCTTCCTACGAGCAGTACTTC

clone size: NA
V gene: TRBV5-6
D gene: NA
J gene: TRBJ2-3
CDR3 protein: CASTPTPGSTDTQYF
CDR3 DNA: TGTGCCAGCACCCCGACCCCGGGAAGCACAGATACGCAGTATTTT

clone size: once
V gene: TRBV4-1
D gene: NA
J gene: TRBJ2-7
CDR3 protein: CASSQGPGLAFEQYF
CDR3 DNA: TGCGCCAGCAGCCAAGGTCCCGGGCTAGCCTTCGAGCAGTACTTC

clone size: NA
V gene: TRBV5-1
D gene: TRBD1
J gene: TRBJ2-6
CDR3 protein: CASSSRTGWSSGANVLTF
CDR3 DNA: TGCGCCAGCAGCTCACGGACAGGTTGGAGCTCTGGGGCCAACGTCCTGACTTTC

clone size: once
V gene: TRBV30
D gene: NA
J gene: TRBJ1-1
CDR3 protein: CAWSRSDAFF
CDR3 DNA: TGTGCCTGGTCGAGGTCAGACGCTTTCTTT

clone size: NA
V gene: TRBV13
D gene: TRBD1
J gene: TRBJ2-7
CDR3 protein: CASSPGQGAPYEQYF
CDR3 DNA: TGTGCCAGCAGCCCCGGACAGGGGGCACCCTACGAGCAGTACTTC

clone size: few
V gene: TRBV27
D gene: NA
J gene: TRBJ1-5
CDR3 protein: CASSLSRVSQPQHF
CDR3 DNA: TGTGCCAGCAGTTTATCGAGGGTTAGTCAGCCCCAGCATTTT

clone size: NA
V gene: TRBV9
D gene: TRBD2
J gene: TRBJ2-3
CDR3 protein: CASSVDPPAGEADTQYF
CDR3 DNA: TGTGCCAGCAGCGTAGACCCCCCAGCGGGAGAGGCAGATACGCAGTATTTT

clone size: NA
V gene: TRBV10-3
D gene: TRBD1
J gene: TRBJ1-2
CDR3 protein: CAISESYRGDVNYGYTF
CDR3 DNA: TGTGCCATCAGTGAGTCGTACAGGGGGGACGTTAACTATGGCTACACCTTC

clone size: once
V gene: TRBV7-2
D gene: NA
J gene: TRBJ2-3
CDR3 protein: CASSLPGGGGTDTQYF
CDR3 DNA: TGTGCCAGCAGCCTTCCCGGAGGGGGGGGCACAGATACGCAGTATTTT

clone size: NA
V gene: TRBV4-1
D gene: NA
J gene: TRBJ1-1
CDR3 protein: CASSLRDISPEAFF
CDR3 DNA: TGCGCCAGCAGCCTACGGGACATTTCACCTGAAGCTTTCTTT

clone size: NA
V gene: TRBV5-4
D gene: NA
J gene: TRBJ1-2
CDR3 protein: CASSLRGVGYTF
CDR3 DNA: TGTGCCAGCAGCTTACGGGGAGTAGGCTACACCTTC

clone size: NA
V gene: TRBV9
D gene: TRBD1
J gene: TRBJ2-1
CDR3 protein: CASIVTGGPYNEQFF
CDR3 DNA: TGTGCCAGCATCGTTACAGGGGGACCCTACAATGAGCAGTTCTTC

clone size: few
V gene: TRBV19
D gene: NA
J gene: TRBJ1-3
CDR3 protein: CASRSPGSSGNTIYF
CDR3 DNA: TGTGCCAGTAGATCCCCCGGGAGCTCTGGAAACACCATATATTTT

clone size: NA
V gene: TRBV6-1
D gene: TRBD2
J gene: TRBJ2-1
CDR3 protein: CASSDGRAGDINEQFF
CDR3 DNA: TGTGCCAGCAGTGACGGGAGGGCGGGGGACATCAATGAGCAGTTCTTC

clone size: NA
V gene: TRBV11-3
D gene: TRBD1
J gene: TRBJ2-3
CDR3 protein: CASSSGTASTDTQYF
CDR3 DNA: TGTGCCAGCAGCTCCGGGACAGCGTCTACAGATACGCAGTATTTT

clone size: NA
V gene: TRBV27
D gene: TRBD2
J gene: TRBJ2-7
CDR3 protein: CASSLLLAGFDEQYF
CDR3 DNA: TGTGCCAGCAGTTTATTACTAGCGGGGTTCGACGAGCAGTACTTC

clone size: few
V gene: TRBV7-2
D gene: TRBD2
J gene: TRBJ2-7
CDR3 protein: CASSLVAGGPTSPYEQYF
CDR3 DNA: TGTGCCAGCAGCTTAGTGGCGGGAGGCCCTACTTCCCCCTACGAGCAGTACTTC

clone size: few
V gene: TRBV7-2
D gene: TRBD2
J gene: TRBJ2-3
CDR3 protein: CASSQGLAGADTQYF
CDR3 DNA: TGTGCCAGCAGCCAAGGACTAGCCGGGGCAGATACGCAGTATTTT

clone size: NA
V gene: TRBV5-4
D gene: TRBD2
J gene: TRBJ2-1
CDR3 protein: CASRPGLAGSSSYNEQFF
CDR3 DNA: TGTGCCAGCAGGCCGGGACTAGCGGGATCAAGTTCCTACAATGAGCAGTTCTTC

clone size: NA
V gene: TRBV5-4
D gene: TRBD2
J gene: TRBJ2-1
CDR3 protein: CASSLRATSGHNEQFF
CDR3 DNA: TGTGCCAGCAGCTTGCGCGCGACTAGCGGACACAATGAGCAGTTCTTC

clone size: NA
V gene: TRBV4-3
D gene: NA
J gene: TRBJ2-2
CDR3 protein: CASSQATQGGELFF
CDR3 DNA: TGCGCCAGCAGCCAAGCTACCCAGGGGGGGGAGCTGTTTTTT

clone size: once
V gene: TRBV15
D gene: NA
J gene: TRBJ1-2
CDR3 protein: CATSREVGRRGYTF
CDR3 DNA: TGTGCCACCAGCAGAGAAGTGGGGCGTCGAGGCTACACCTTC

clone size: NA
V gene: TRBV19
D gene: TRBD2
J gene: TRBJ2-1
CDR3 protein: CASSIGPGGYNEQFF
CDR3 DNA: TGTGCCAGTAGTATAGGTCCGGGAGGGTACAATGAGCAGTTCTTC

clone size: NA
V gene: TRBV6-5
D gene: NA
J gene: TRBJ1-1
CDR3 protein: CASSYSSGSNTEAFF
CDR3 DNA: TGTGCCAGCAGTTACTCTTCCGGGTCGAACACTGAAGCTTTCTTT

clone size: NA
V gene: TRBV5-4
D gene: TRBD1
J gene: TRBJ2-7
CDR3 protein: CASSFGQGDYEQYF
CDR3 DNA: TGTGCCAGCAGCTTCGGACAGGGTGATTACGAGCAGTACTTC

clone size: NA
V gene: TRBV5-4
D gene: NA
J gene: TRBJ1-1
CDR3 protein: CASSLEQRRGNTEAFF
CDR3 DNA: TGTGCCAGCAGCTTGGAACAGCGGAGAGGGAACACTGAAGCTTTCTTT

clone size: NA
V gene: TRBV4-1
D gene: TRBD2
J gene: TRBJ2-1
CDR3 protein: CASSLPGLDFWDEQFF
CDR3 DNA: TGCGCCAGCAGCCTACCGGGACTAGACTTTTGGGATGAGCAGTTCTTC